This entry lists 16 T cell receptor beta chains sequenced from one sample in a study of blood T cell repertoires in COVID-19. The repertoire was sequenced with immunoSEQ multiplex PCR; TCRdb's copy has only in-frame clones and lacks some. The sample lists roughly 430,000 clones; 88% were seen once. The sequencing sample was made of PBMCs or T cells enriched from blood (not recorded which). The receptors shown here come from a woman in her 40s with acute COVID-19.

The chain couples TRBV5-4 to TRBJ2-2, with TRBD2 matching 7 bases. Germline CDR1 and CDR2: SGHNT and YYREEE (reference sequence). J was trimmed by 2 bases and V by 4 bases; bases with no gene match: 5. The CDR3 is 15 residues long. The CDR3 nucleotides are TGTGCCAGCAGCGAGCGGGACGGTAACACCGGGGAGCTGTTTTTT. Amino acids: CASSERDGNTGELFF.

The chain is built from TRBV18 and TRBJ2-7, with 12 nucleotides matching TRBD1. The germline CDR1 and CDR2 sequences are KGHSH and LQKENI. The V segment lost 3 bases and the J segment 6 bases; nucleotides outside the gene matches: 9. The CDR3 is made up of 16 amino acids. The CDR3 nucleotides read TGTGCCAGCTCACCTTTGGGACAGGGGGCGCGGAGCGAGCAGTACTTC. Translation gives CASSPLGQGARSEQYF.

The chain employs TRBV9 and TRBJ1-6; TRBD1 matches at 8 bases. CDR3 length: 15 residues. Trimming took 4 bases from V and 5 from J; bases not matched to a gene: 5. Germline CDR1 reads SGDLS; CDR2 reads YYNGEE. CDR3 region: CASSPKTGDNSPLHF. The CDR3 nucleotides are TGTGCCAGCAGCCCGAAGACAGGGGATAATTCACCCCTCCACTTT.

In this sample, this clone turned up once. The chain couples TRBV6-5 to TRBJ1-2; 7 bases agree with TRBD1. This CDR3 comprises 14 residues. Per the germline V gene, CDR1 is MNHEY and CDR2 is SVGAGI. Unmatched junction bases numbered 7, after V lost 5 bases and J lost 4 bases. This CDR3 is CASSPGQDLYGYTF. CDR3 nucleotide sequence: TGTGCCAGCAGTCCCGGACAGGACCTCTATGGCTACACCTTC.

The chain joins TRBV11-2 to TRBJ2-1, with TRBD1 matching 9 bases. Trimming took 2 bases from V and 8 from J; bases not matched to a gene: 16. Germline CDR1 is SGHAT and CDR2 is FQNNGV. The CDR3 is 18 residues long. Here the CDR3 reads CASSLLSGQGIINHEQFF. The CDR3 DNA reads as TGTGCCAGCAGCTTATTGTCGGGACAGGGAATAATAAACCATGAGCAGTTCTTC.

The chain recombines TRBV6-5 with TRBJ1-1; tentative D call: TRBD1 (5 bases). Trimming removed 6 bases from V and 0 bases from J, with 11 bases in between. Germline V gene lookup returns CDR1 MNHEY and CDR2 SVGAGI. The CDR3 extends over 14 amino acids. This CDR3 reads CASSGQQVNTEAFF. Written as DNA, the CDR3 is TGTGCCAGCAGCGGCCAACAGGTGAACACTGAAGCTTTCTTT.

The chain couples TRBV28 to TRBJ1-5; D gene unclear. CDR3 size: 15 residues. The germline gives CDR1 MDHEN, CDR2 SYDVKM. With 3 bases removed from V and 6 bases from J, the gap between germline ends came to 15 bases. For the CDR3, the DNA is TGTGCCAGCAGTTTCCAGTCCGGCTCAGGTCAGCCCCAGCATTTT. Residues: CASSFQSGSGQPQHF. Full variable domain (remainder filled in from reference TRBV28 and TRBJ1-5): DVKVTQSSRYLVKRTGEKVFLECVQDMDHENMFWYRQDPGLGLRLIYFSYDVKMKEKGDIPEGYSVSREKKERFSLILESASTNQTSMYLCASSFQSGSGQPQHFGDGTRLSIL.

This chain links TRBV9 with TRBJ1-2; D may be TRBD1 (5 bases). CDR3 length equals 15 residues. V was pared by 0 bases and J by 5 bases, with 14 bases between. Germline V gene sequence: CDR1 SGDLS, CDR2 YYNGEE. The CDR3: CASSVGSGLSYGYTF. CDR3 DNA sequence: TGTGCCAGCAGCGTAGGGTCAGGGTTATCATATGGCTACACCTTC.

This chain connects TRBV15 to TRBJ1-5; D is unresolved. The germline gives CDR1 LNHNV, CDR2 YYDKDF (reference sequence). V lost 0 bases, J lost 1 base, and 10 bases lay in between. The CDR3 loop spans 16 amino acids. In DNA, the CDR3 is TGTGCCACCAGCAGAGACGCCGGGAAGAGCAATCAGCCCCAGCATTTT. Its protein is CATSRDAGKSNQPQHF.

The chain couples TRBV6-5 to TRBJ1-2; 8 nucleotides match TRBD1. CDR3 size: 15 residues. CDR1 and CDR2 (germline): MNHEY, SVGAGI. V shed 5 bases and J 3 bases; nucleotides not matched to a gene: 8. CDR3 residues: CASSTRTGMYYGYTF. CDR3 coding DNA: TGTGCCAGCAGTACTCGGACAGGGATGTACTATGGCTACACCTTC.

This clone was found a few times. The chain uses TRBV27 and TRBJ1-6, with a weak D call TRBD1 (5 bases). The CDR3 is made up of 15 amino acids. CDR1 is MNHEY, CDR2 SMNVEV, per germline (reference sequence). Trimming cost V 9 bases and J 6 bases, with 18 bases left between them. The CDR3 nucleotides read TGTGCCAGTGGTCCCGCGGGACCCGGTAATTCACCCCTCCACTTT. This codes for CASGPAGPGNSPLHF.

This chain connects TRBV18 to TRBJ2-3; the D is unclear. Trimming pared 3 bases from V and 2 bases from J, leaving 6 bases between. CDR3 length: 13 amino acids. Germline V gene lookup returns CDR1 KGHSH and CDR2 LQKENI. Here the CDR3 reads CASSPENTDTQYF. The CDR3 region has the DNA TGTGCCAGCTCACCGGAGAACACAGATACGCAGTATTTT.

This chain links TRBV30 with TRBJ1-1; D is ambiguous. CDR1 and CDR2 from the germline V gene are GTSNPN and SVGIG (reference sequence). The CDR3 sequence is 13 residues long. The ends were cut back, 2 bases at V and 5 bases at J, with 12 bases in the middle. In nucleotides, the CDR3 is TGTGCCTGGAGTCTCGGGCGCGGGACTGAAGCTTTCTTT. Translated, it gives CAWSLGRGTEAFF.

The V and J genes are TRBV10-2 and TRBJ1-2, with TRBD1 matching 8 bases. The CDR3 spans 13 residues. The V gene end was trimmed by 6 bases and the J gene end by 5 bases; junction bases not matched to a gene: 5. Germline V gene data show CDR1 as WSHSY and CDR2 as SAAADI. CDR3: CASSPGQVYGYTF. The DNA for the CDR3 is TGCGCCAGCAGCCCGGGACAGGTTTATGGCTACACCTTC.

The V gene is TRBV24-1, the J gene TRBJ1-5; D is unresolved. The CDR3 contains 13 residues. Trimming left V 5 bases short and J 2 bases short, with 6 bases between. Germline V gives CDR1 KGHDR, CDR2 SFDVKD. CDR3 amino acids: CATSVTGNQPQHF. In DNA form, the CDR3 reads TGTGCCACCAGTGTAACAGGCAATCAGCCCCAGCATTTT.

This clone was observed a single time. The chain has TRBV7-9 and TRBJ2-7, with D maybe TRBD2 (5 bases). V was pared by 5 bases and J by 2 bases, with 25 bases between. The CDR3 is made up of 18 amino acids. CDR1 and CDR2 (germline): SEHNR, FQNEAQ (reference sequence). CDR3 DNA sequence: TGTGCCAGCAGCCCCAAGCTTTTCGGGGAGCTATATCCCTACGAGCAGTACTTC. Its protein is CASSPKLFGELYPYEQYF.